Listed below are T cell receptor beta chains from one sample, sequenced in a study of response to subunit inactivated influenza vaccine. A single record per CDR3 protein comes from TCRdb applying MiXCR to the RT-PCR reads. The sample includes about 500,000 distinct CDR3 sequences, approximately 16% of them seen just once. The source was CD4+ T cells sorted from PBMCs, collected roughly 24 months after vaccination. The receptors here all came from a man aged 50 to 69 who received an inactivated influenza vaccine. Each CDR3 is given with its conserved first and last residue. Fields, in order: clone size, V gene, J gene, D gene, CDR3 DNA, CDR3 protein. The D gene is left open where the match is weak. Only part of the rows carry a size: once, few, many, or a class if the clone is expanded.

abundance: many; v_gene: TRBV5-1; j_gene: TRBJ2-2; d_gene: -; CDR3nt: TGCGCCAGCAGCCCTGGGACAAACGCGAACACCGGGGAGCTGTTTTTT; CDR3aa: CASSPGTNANTGELFF
abundance: -; v_gene: TRBV30; j_gene: TRBJ2-7; d_gene: -; CDR3nt: TGTGCCTGGAGTGTTAGGGGGGTCGAGCAGTACTTC; CDR3aa: CAWSVRGVEQYF
abundance: -; v_gene: TRBV7-9; j_gene: TRBJ1-4; d_gene: TRBD1; CDR3nt: TGTGCCAGCAGCATGACAGGGACAACTAATGAAAAACTGTTTTTT; CDR3aa: CASSMTGTTNEKLFF
abundance: few; v_gene: TRBV14; j_gene: TRBJ2-5; d_gene: TRBD1; CDR3nt: TGTGCCAGCAGCCAAGGACAGGGCACGAAGACCCAGTACTTC; CDR3aa: CASSQGQGTKTQYF
abundance: few; v_gene: TRBV6-2/TRBV6-3; j_gene: TRBJ1-5; d_gene: TRBD1; CDR3nt: TGTGCCAGCAGTTACGGGGACAGTACTGACCGGCGCCTCTCTCAGCCCCAGCATTTT; CDR3aa: CASSYGDSTDRRLSQPQHF
abundance: few; v_gene: TRBV3-1; j_gene: TRBJ2-1; d_gene: -; CDR3nt: TGTGCCAGCAGCGTCCCTTTGGGGGGTGCTTACAATGAGCAGTTCTTC; CDR3aa: CASSVPLGGAYNEQFF
abundance: many; v_gene: TRBV29-1; j_gene: TRBJ2-1; d_gene: TRBD2; CDR3nt: TGCAGCGCCCCTACTAGCGGCAAAAAGGGGCAGTTCTTC; CDR3aa: CSAPTSGKKGQFF
abundance: -; v_gene: TRBV5-1; j_gene: TRBJ2-5; d_gene: -; CDR3nt: TGCGCCAGCAGCTTGGGGGACCACGGGGAGACCCAGTACTTC; CDR3aa: CASSLGDHGETQYF
abundance: -; v_gene: TRBV7-2; j_gene: TRBJ2-3; d_gene: -; CDR3nt: TGTGCCAGCAGCCGTAGCGTTGCGAGGGTTGGCACAGATACGCAGTATTTT; CDR3aa: CASSRSVARVGTDTQYF
abundance: many; v_gene: TRBV11-2; j_gene: TRBJ2-4; d_gene: TRBD2; CDR3nt: TGTGCCAGCAGCTTACGACTAGCGGGGGAACTAGCCAAAAACATTCAGTACTTC; CDR3aa: CASSLRLAGELAKNIQYF
abundance: -; v_gene: TRBV10-3; j_gene: TRBJ1-2; d_gene: TRBD1; CDR3nt: TGTGCCATCAGTGGCGGGACAGGGATCTATGGCTACACCTTC; CDR3aa: CAISGGTGIYGYTF
abundance: few; v_gene: TRBV5-1; j_gene: TRBJ2-3; d_gene: -; CDR3nt: TGCGCCAGCAGCCCGGGGGAGAGTCTTAGCACAGATACGCAGTATTTT; CDR3aa: CASSPGESLSTDTQYF
abundance: -; v_gene: TRBV18; j_gene: TRBJ1-1; d_gene: -; CDR3nt: TGTGCCAGCTCACCACCTTCCCGGGGGGGGAACACTGAAGCTTTCTTT; CDR3aa: CASSPPSRGGNTEAFF
abundance: -; v_gene: TRBV11-2; j_gene: TRBJ1-2; d_gene: -; CDR3nt: TGTGCCAGCAGCTTCTCCGACTACGGGGGTGGCCGTACATGGTATGGCTACACCTTC; CDR3aa: CASSFSDYGGGRTWYGYTF
abundance: few; v_gene: TRBV12-3/TRBV12-4; j_gene: TRBJ2-7; d_gene: -; CDR3nt: TGTGCCAGCAGCAAATTGGAGGGCAGGGCGGGTGAGCAGTACTTC; CDR3aa: CASSKLEGRAGEQYF
abundance: many; v_gene: TRBV12-3/TRBV12-4; j_gene: TRBJ2-5; d_gene: -; CDR3nt: TGTGCCAGCAGCTTGGGGGAGACCCAGTACTTC; CDR3aa: CASSLGETQYF
abundance: -; v_gene: TRBV6-1; j_gene: TRBJ1-2; d_gene: -; CDR3nt: TGTGCCAGCAGCGACGCGACGGGACCCACTCGCGGCTATGGCTACACCTTC; CDR3aa: CASSDATGPTRGYGYTF
abundance: -; v_gene: TRBV28; j_gene: TRBJ2-5; d_gene: TRBD1; CDR3nt: TGTGCCAGCAGTTCGCCGGGACAGGGGATAAAGACCCAGTACTTC; CDR3aa: CASSSPGQGIKTQYF
abundance: many; v_gene: TRBV20-1; j_gene: TRBJ2-5; d_gene: TRBD1; CDR3nt: TGCAGTGCTAGAGGAGGGGCAGACAGGGGAAGAGAGACCCAGTACTTC; CDR3aa: CSARGGADRGRETQYF
abundance: many; v_gene: TRBV7-2; j_gene: TRBJ1-1; d_gene: -; CDR3nt: TGTGCCAGCAGCTATACAAGAACAGCTGAAGCTTTCTTT; CDR3aa: CASSYTRTAEAFF
abundance: -; v_gene: TRBV11-2; j_gene: TRBJ2-7; d_gene: -; CDR3nt: TGTGCCAGCAGCCCCCTCCCGACAGGTCATTCCTACGAGCAGTACTTC; CDR3aa: CASSPLPTGHSYEQYF
abundance: few; v_gene: TRBV20-1; j_gene: TRBJ1-5; d_gene: -; CDR3nt: TGCAGTGCAACAACCCAGCCCCAGCATTTT; CDR3aa: CSATTQPQHF
abundance: -; v_gene: TRBV20-1; j_gene: TRBJ1-2; d_gene: TRBD1; CDR3nt: TGCAGTGCGACCGACAGGGTCTATGGCTACACCTTC; CDR3aa: CSATDRVYGYTF
abundance: many; v_gene: TRBV4-3; j_gene: TRBJ2-1; d_gene: TRBD2; CDR3nt: TGCGCCAGCAGCCAAGAATTAGCGGGAGGGAAAAATGAGCAGTTCTTC; CDR3aa: CASSQELAGGKNEQFF
abundance: -; v_gene: TRBV12-3/TRBV12-4; j_gene: TRBJ1-2; d_gene: -; CDR3nt: TGTGCCAGCAGTTTCCCTGGCAGGGCGGGCTATGGCTACACCTTC; CDR3aa: CASSFPGRAGYGYTF
abundance: -; v_gene: TRBV20-1; j_gene: TRBJ1-6; d_gene: -; CDR3nt: TGCAGTGCTAGCAGACAGGCTCTTAATTCACCCCTCCACTTT; CDR3aa: CSASRQALNSPLHF
abundance: many; v_gene: TRBV5-1; j_gene: TRBJ2-7; d_gene: -; CDR3nt: TGCGCCAGCAGCTTGGGTCCCGCGGCGGGAACTAGCTCCTACGAGCAGTACTTC; CDR3aa: CASSLGPAAGTSSYEQYF
abundance: few; v_gene: TRBV7-8; j_gene: TRBJ2-4; d_gene: -; CDR3nt: -; CDR3aa: CASSLVGAGTHF
abundance: -; v_gene: TRBV20-1; j_gene: TRBJ1-1; d_gene: -; CDR3nt: TGCAGTGCTAGTCGAGGGTTGAACACTGAAGCTTTCTTT; CDR3aa: CSASRGLNTEAFF
abundance: few; v_gene: TRBV7-8; j_gene: TRBJ2-2; d_gene: -; CDR3nt: TGTGCCAGCAGCCAGGGTGCGGCCGGGGAGCTGTTTTTT; CDR3aa: CASSQGAAGELFF
abundance: -; v_gene: TRBV30; j_gene: TRBJ1-2; d_gene: TRBD1; CDR3nt: TGTGCCCTCAGACAGGGACAATATTATGGCTACACCTTC; CDR3aa: CALRQGQYYGYTF
abundance: -; v_gene: TRBV3-1; j_gene: TRBJ1-2; d_gene: TRBD1; CDR3nt: TGTGCCAGCAGCCCAACAACGGTCGGGACAGGGTATGGCTACACCTTC; CDR3aa: CASSPTTVGTGYGYTF
abundance: few; v_gene: TRBV11-2; j_gene: TRBJ2-4; d_gene: TRBD2; CDR3nt: TGTGCCAGCAGCTTGCTAGCGGGAAGTGCCAAAAACATTCAGTACTTC; CDR3aa: CASSLLAGSAKNIQYF
abundance: -; v_gene: TRBV30; j_gene: TRBJ1-1; d_gene: -; CDR3nt: TGTGCCTGGAGTGCCCCCGGTCAGGATTATTTAGCTTTCTTT; CDR3aa: CAWSAPGQDYLAFF
abundance: few; v_gene: TRBV11-2; j_gene: TRBJ2-1; d_gene: TRBD2; CDR3nt: TGTGCCAGCAGCTCTATGACTAGCGGGGGCGTCGGTGAGCAGTTCTTC; CDR3aa: CASSSMTSGGVGEQFF
abundance: -; v_gene: TRBV4-3; j_gene: TRBJ2-1; d_gene: TRBD2; CDR3nt: TGCGCCAGCAGCCAAGAAGTGGGAGGGCGGTCCTATGAGCAGTTCTTC; CDR3aa: CASSQEVGGRSYEQFF
abundance: few; v_gene: TRBV15; j_gene: TRBJ1-2; d_gene: -; CDR3nt: TGTGCCACCAGCAGAGTGAATAGGGGAGGCTATGGCTACACCTTC; CDR3aa: CATSRVNRGGYGYTF
abundance: few; v_gene: TRBV2; j_gene: TRBJ2-7; d_gene: TRBD2; CDR3nt: TGTGCCAGCAGCTTCCTGGGACTAGCTGCTGGGGAGCAGTACTTC; CDR3aa: CASSFLGLAAGEQYF
abundance: few; v_gene: TRBV14; j_gene: TRBJ2-5; d_gene: -; CDR3nt: TGTGCCAGCAGCCAAGTGGCCTGGTACCAAGAGACCCAGTACTTC; CDR3aa: CASSQVAWYQETQYF
abundance: few; v_gene: TRBV18; j_gene: TRBJ1-4; d_gene: -; CDR3nt: TGTGCCAGCTCACCCAGGGGAAGTAATGAAAAACTGTTTTTT; CDR3aa: CASSPRGSNEKLFF
abundance: -; v_gene: TRBV6-1; j_gene: TRBJ2-7; d_gene: -; CDR3nt: TGTGCCAGCAGTGAAGCTTGGGACAAGCGCTCCTACGAGCAGTACTTC; CDR3aa: CASSEAWDKRSYEQYF
abundance: -; v_gene: TRBV12-3/TRBV12-4; j_gene: TRBJ1-1; d_gene: -; CDR3nt: TGTGCCAGCCTAGGCAGGCGGGGAGGAGAATTCTTT; CDR3aa: CASLGRRGGEFF
abundance: few; v_gene: TRBV5-1; j_gene: TRBJ2-5; d_gene: -; CDR3nt: TGCGCCAGCAGCTTGGGGCAGGCCTCAACCCAAGAGACCCAGTACTTC; CDR3aa: CASSLGQASTQETQYF
abundance: few; v_gene: TRBV2; j_gene: TRBJ2-2; d_gene: -; CDR3nt: TGTGCCAGCAGTACAGGGTGGGGCAAGACCGGGGAGCTGTTTTTT; CDR3aa: CASSTGWGKTGELFF
abundance: -; v_gene: TRBV2; j_gene: TRBJ2-2; d_gene: TRBD2; CDR3nt: TGTGCCAGCACCCGGGACTACCAGAACACCGGGGAGCTGTTTTTT; CDR3aa: CASTRDYQNTGELFF
abundance: few; v_gene: TRBV20-1; j_gene: TRBJ2-2; d_gene: TRBD2; CDR3nt: TGCAGTGCTATAACGCGGGAGGGAGGGTACACCGGGGAGCTGTTTTTT; CDR3aa: CSAITREGGYTGELFF
abundance: -; v_gene: TRBV29-1; j_gene: TRBJ2-5; d_gene: TRBD2; CDR3nt: TGCAGCGTTGACTTGACTAGCGGTGGGGGCGAGACCCAGTACTTC; CDR3aa: CSVDLTSGGGETQYF
abundance: -; v_gene: TRBV21-1; j_gene: TRBJ2-3; d_gene: -; CDR3nt: TGTGCCAGCAGCAAGTCTAGCGGGGGGCACACAGATACGCAGTATTTT; CDR3aa: CASSKSSGGHTDTQYF
abundance: few; v_gene: TRBV7-9; j_gene: TRBJ2-1; d_gene: TRBD2; CDR3nt: TGTGCCAGCAGCAGTAGCGGGAGGGTCTACAATGAGCAGTTCTTC; CDR3aa: CASSSSGRVYNEQFF
abundance: few; v_gene: TRBV2; j_gene: TRBJ1-6; d_gene: -; CDR3nt: TGTGCCAGCAGTGGAACAAGGGGGGAGGCTGGCCCCTATAATTCACCCCTCCACTTT; CDR3aa: CASSGTRGEAGPYNSPLHF
abundance: -; v_gene: TRBV10-3; j_gene: TRBJ2-7; d_gene: TRBD2; CDR3nt: TGTGCCACAGCAGGTTTAGCGGGGTACGAGCAGTACTTC; CDR3aa: CATAGLAGYEQYF
abundance: -; v_gene: TRBV5-5; j_gene: TRBJ2-1; d_gene: -; CDR3nt: TGTGCCAGCAGCTTGAGCGCTAGCGCAAATGTCTACAATGAGCAGTTCTTC; CDR3aa: CASSLSASANVYNEQFF
abundance: few; v_gene: TRBV7-7; j_gene: TRBJ2-5; d_gene: TRBD1; CDR3nt: TGTGCTAGCAGCCCAGGACAGGGCACTCGAGAGACCCAGTACTTC; CDR3aa: CASSPGQGTRETQYF
abundance: -; v_gene: TRBV11-1; j_gene: TRBJ2-6; d_gene: TRBD2; CDR3nt: TGTGCCAGCAGCTTATGGTTGCTAGCGGGACCTTCGGGGGCCAACGTCCTGACTTTC; CDR3aa: CASSLWLLAGPSGANVLTF
abundance: -; v_gene: TRBV4-1; j_gene: TRBJ2-7; d_gene: TRBD1; CDR3nt: TGCGCCAGCAGCCAAGGGCGGACAGGTTCCTACGAGCAGTACTTC; CDR3aa: CASSQGRTGSYEQYF
abundance: many; v_gene: TRBV12-3/TRBV12-4; j_gene: TRBJ1-4; d_gene: TRBD1; CDR3nt: TGTGCCAGCAGACACAGGGGCGTCGGTGAAAAACTGTTTTTT; CDR3aa: CASRHRGVGEKLFF
abundance: few; v_gene: TRBV6-2/TRBV6-3; j_gene: TRBJ2-1; d_gene: -; CDR3nt: TGTGCCAGCAGTTACGAAGGGCCCGGGCGATACGGGCAGTTCTTC; CDR3aa: CASSYEGPGRYGQFF
abundance: few; v_gene: TRBV12-3/TRBV12-4; j_gene: TRBJ2-1; d_gene: -; CDR3nt: TGTGCCAGCACGTTTGAGGGGGGGGCCTACAATGAGCAGTTCTTC; CDR3aa: CASTFEGGAYNEQFF
abundance: many; v_gene: TRBV29-1; j_gene: TRBJ2-1; d_gene: TRBD2; CDR3nt: TGCAGCGTTCTTCTGACTAGCGCCTACAATGAGCAGTTCTTC; CDR3aa: CSVLLTSAYNEQFF